A single sample gave rise to the 23 T cell receptor beta chains below, sequenced in a study of T cells in Graves' hyperthyroidism and ophthalmopathy. Amplified regions were TCR beta CDR3 sequences from RNA transcripts. Initially, a first-round RT-PCR of the TCR CDR3 employed the HTBI primer set. TCRdb re-analysed the multiplex PCR reads in MiXCR, keeping a single row per CDR3 protein. The sample includes a few hundred thousand distinct CDR3 sequences, roughly an eighth of them seen just once. The sequencing input was blood. Every receptor here comes from a woman aged 18-29 years with Graves' hyperthyroidism.

This clonotype was seen repeatedly, ten times or more. The chain carries TRBV27 and TRBJ1-1; unclear D gene. Germline loops: CDR1 MNHEY, CDR2 SMNVEV (reference sequence). The V and J ends lost 3 bases and 6 bases respectively, with 11 bases between them. The CDR3 loop spans 13 amino acids. The CDR3 reads CASSFNTVAEAFF. In DNA form, the CDR3 reads TGTGCCAGCAGTTTCAATACAGTCGCTGAAGCTTTCTTT.

This clonotype was observed a few times. The chain employs TRBV18 and TRBJ2-1, with no clear D. V was pared by 1 base and J by 7 bases, with 14 bases between. This CDR3 has 15 amino acids. Germline CDR1 reads KGHSH; CDR2 reads LQKENI. The CDR3 spells CASSPQASNRNEQFF. The CDR3 nucleotides read TGTGCCAGCTCACCACAGGCCAGCAATAGGAATGAGCAGTTCTTC.

This clonotype was observed many times. The rearrangement joins TRBV7-3 to TRBJ1-1; perhaps TRBD1 as D (5 bases). Germline-derived CDR1 and CDR2 are SGHTA and FQGTGA. V gave up 4 bases and J gave up 5 bases, with 11 bases separating them. CDR3 size: 13 residues. In DNA form, the CDR3 reads TGTGCCAGCAGCTCAACAGGTTGGACTGAAGCTTTCTTT. This gives the protein CASSSTGWTEAFF.

Many counts were recorded for this clonotype. The chain is built from TRBV12-5 and TRBJ2-1, with 8 bases aligning to TRBD2. This CDR3 has 16 amino acids. Germline V gene lookup returns CDR1 LGHNT and CDR2 FRNRAP. With 6 bases clipped from V and 4 bases from J, the junction kept 11 bases outside the gene matches. The DNA for the CDR3 is TGTGCTAGTGGCACATTTAGCGGGATTCTTTACAATGAGCAGTTCTTC. This sequence encodes CASGTFSGILYNEQFF.

The sample holds many counts of this clonotype. This rearrangement joins TRBV2 to TRBJ1-4; D is possibly TRBD1 (5 bases). The CDR3 runs to 14 residues. Germline V gene data show CDR1 as SNHLY and CDR2 as FYNNEI. Trimming shortened V by 6 bases and J by 2 bases, and 10 bases separated the two germline ends. The CDR3 nucleotides read TGTGCCAGCAGCGCGGGACGGACTAATGAAAAACTGTTTTTT. Protein: CASSAGRTNEKLFF. Complete variable domain (other parts from reference TRBV2 and TRBJ1-4): EPEVTQTPSHQVTQMGQEVILRCVPISNHLYFYWYRQILGQKVEFLVSFYNNEISEKSEIFDDQFSVERPDGSNFTLKIRSTKLEDSAMYFCASSAGRTNEKLFFGSGTQLSVL.

This clonotype was seen at least ten times. V gene TRBV20-1 combines with J gene TRBJ1-5; the match to TRBD1 covers 7 bases. The trim removed 3 bases at V and 5 bases at J, leaving 10 bases unmatched. The CDR3 covers 15 residues. The germline gives CDR1 DFQATT, CDR2 SNEGSKA (reference sequence). The CDR3 loop is CSARLEGARYQPQHF. Here the CDR3 DNA reads TGCAGTGCTAGGTTGGAGGGGGCGCGTTATCAGCCCCAGCATTTT.

The chain carries TRBV5-1 and TRBJ1-5, with 9 bases matching TRBD1. V lost 4 bases and J lost 5; bases outside the gene matches: 10. This CDR3 has 16 residues. Per germline, CDR1 SGHRS and CDR2 YFSETQ. For the CDR3, the DNA is TGCGCCAGCAGCCCCTCCGGGACAGGGCTGGATCAGCCCCAGCATTTT. Protein sequence: CASSPSGTGLDQPQHF. Filled out from reference TRBV5-1 and TRBJ1-5, the complete variable domain reads KAGVTQTPRYLIKTRGQQVTLSCSPISGHRSVSWYQQTPGQGLQFLFEYFSETQRNKGNFPGRFSGRQFSNSRSEMNVSTLELGDSALYLCASSPSGTGLDQPQHFGDGTRLSIL.

This clonotype was recorded at least ten times. The rearrangement uses TRBV27 and TRBJ2-7, with 10 bases that match TRBD2. Germline V gene sequence: CDR1 MNHEY, CDR2 SMNVEV (reference sequence). The J segment lost 4 bases and the V segment lost 9 bases, leaving 9 bases of the junction unmatched. The CDR3 contains 14 residues. The CDR3 DNA follows: TGTGCCAGTTTCTCTAGCGGGAGTCGATACGAGCAGTACTTC. It is translated as CASFSSGSRYEQYF.

This clonotype was seen repeatedly, ten times or more. The chain combines TRBV28 with TRBJ1-5; D ambiguous. CDR1 and CDR2 (germline): MDHEN, SYDVKM. The germline V and J ends were trimmed by 10 bases and 0 bases, with 10 bases remaining between them. The CDR3 runs 13 residues. For the CDR3, the DNA is TGTGCCACGTCAAGCTATAGCAATCAGCCCCAGCATTTT. This encodes CATSSYSNQPQHF.

A few counts support this clonotype. V is TRBV6-5 and J is TRBJ1-5, with 9 bases identical to TRBD1. Germline CDR1 MNHEY, CDR2 SVGAGI. J gave up 0 bases and V 5 bases, and 11 bases lay outside the gene matches. This CDR3 comprises 18 residues. The CDR3 coding sequence is TGTGCCAGCAGTCCTCGGGACAGGGAGCTTTATAGCAATCAGCCCCAGCATTTT. Encoded protein: CASSPRDRELYSNQPQHF.

At least ten counts were recorded for this clonotype. The chain employs TRBV4-1 and TRBJ2-7, with no clear D. Trimming cost V 1 base and J 6 bases, with 10 bases left between them. Per the germline V gene, CDR1 is MGHRA and CDR2 is YSYEKL. The CDR3 spans 13 residues. CDR3: CASSQVPLSEQYF. The CDR3 region has the DNA TGCGCCAGCAGCCAAGTTCCATTGAGCGAGCAGTACTTC.

This clonotype was recorded many times. The rearrangement links TRBV11-3 to TRBJ2-5, with D unclear. This CDR3 has 15 amino acids. V lost 0 bases, J lost 1 base, and 9 bases lay in between. CDR1 is SGHNT, CDR2 YENEEA, per germline. The CDR3, as DNA: TGTGCCAGCAGCTTAGATCACGGCGGCCAAGAGACCCAGTACTTC. This codes for CASSLDHGGQETQYF.

This clonotype has a count of ten or more. CDR3 bases: TGTGCCAGCAGCACCCCCCGGGACAGGACCATCGGCTACACCTTC. Translating gives CASSTPRDRTIGYTF. The chain uses TRBV7-9 and TRBJ1-2; 8 positions match TRBD1. The J segment lost 8 bases and the V segment lost 5 bases, leaving 13 bases of the junction unmatched. The germline V gene encodes CDR1 SEHNR and CDR2 FQNEAQ (reference sequence). The CDR3 totals 15 residues.

This clonotype was seen ten or more times. The chain couples TRBV5-1 to TRBJ2-3; the match to TRBD2 covers 10 bases. The CDR3 loop spans 18 amino acids. Germline V gene data show CDR1 as SGHRS and CDR2 as YFSETQ. The V gene end was trimmed by 4 bases and the J gene end by 4 bases; junction bases not matched to a gene: 15. For the CDR3, the DNA is TGCGCCAGCAGCAGGACGACCCTAGCGGGAGTTTCATCAGATACGCAGTATTTT. Protein: CASSRTTLAGVSSDTQYF. The full variable domain, rest sourced from reference TRBV5-1 and TRBJ2-3, is KAGVTQTPRYLIKTRGQQVTLSCSPISGHRSVSWYQQTPGQGLQFLFEYFSETQRNKGNFPGRFSGRQFSNSRSEMNVSTLELGDSALYLCASSRTTLAGVSSDTQYFGPGTRLTVL.

This clonotype was seen repeatedly, ten times or more. CDR3 DNA: TGCAGTGCCCCCCGACAGCGTACTATGAACACTGAAGCTTTCTTT. It codes for CSAPRQRTMNTEAFF. The chain links TRBV20-1 to TRBJ1-1, with D tentatively TRBD1 (5 bases). V gave up 6 bases and J gave up 0 bases, with 17 bases separating them. The germline gives CDR1 DFQATT, CDR2 SNEGSKA (reference sequence). The CDR3 extends over 15 amino acids.

The CDR3 spells CASSFAQGGGQPQHF. In DNA, the CDR3 is TGTGCCAGCAGCTTTGCACAGGGAGGCGGACAGCCCCAGCATTTT. The rearrangement joins TRBV5-6 to TRBJ1-5; maybe TRBD1 (6 bases). Germline V gene data show CDR1 as SGHDT and CDR2 as YYEEEE. Trimming left V 2 bases short and J 7 bases short, with 16 bases between. CDR3 length: 15 amino acids. The full variable domain, with the rest looked up from reference TRBV5-6 and TRBJ1-5, is DAGVTQSPTHLIKTRGQQVTLRCSPKSGHDTVSWYQQALGQGPQFIFQYYEEEERQRGNFPDRFSGHQFPNYSSELNVNALLLGDSALYLCASSFAQGGGQPQHFGDGTRLSIL.

This clonotype was detected a few times. The chain links TRBV15 to TRBJ2-1, with 14 bases matching TRBD2. CDR1 and CDR2 from the germline V gene are LNHNV and YYDKDF (reference sequence). This CDR3 has 15 residues. V lost 9 bases to trimming and J lost 9 bases; unmatched junction nucleotides: 10. CDR3 coding DNA: TGTGCCACTGGCAAGACTAGCGGGAGGGCCCGTGAGCAGTTCTTC. Translated, it gives CATGKTSGRAREQFF. The full variable domain, its missing parts supplied by reference TRBV15 and TRBJ2-1, is DAMVIQNPRYQVTQFGKPVTLSCSQTLNHNVMYWYQQKSSQAPKLLFHYYDKDFNNEADTPDNFQSRRPNTSFCFLDIRSPGLGDTAMYLCATGKTSGRAREQFFGPGTRLTVL.

This clonotype showed up just once. A much larger clone differs by one base, so this may be a read error. The rearrangement uses TRBV7-3 and TRBJ2-3, with D perhaps assigned TRBD1 or TRBD2 (5 bases each). Germline CDR1 and CDR2: SGHTA and FQGTGA. The CDR3 is 14 amino acids. The CDR3, as DNA: TGTGACAGCAGCTTCGAGGGGTCCACAGATACGCAGTATTTT. This translates into CDSSFEGSTDTQYF.

This clonotype was counted many times. The V gene is TRBV27, the J gene TRBJ2-1, with 7 bases that match TRBD2. Trimming removed 4 bases from V and 0 bases from J; junction bases left unmatched: 6. CDR1 is MNHEY, CDR2 SMNVEV, per germline (reference sequence). This CDR3 comprises 16 residues. The CDR3 coding sequence is TGTGCCAGCAGTTCCCTAGCGGTTAACTCCTACAATGAGCAGTTCTTC. Translated: CASSSLAVNSYNEQFF.

This clonotype occurred many times. The V gene is TRBV20-1, the J gene TRBJ2-3, with TRBD1 identical over 9 bases. Unmatched junction bases numbered 5, after V lost 5 bases and J lost 2 bases. The CDR3 runs 14 residues. Per germline, CDR1 DFQATT and CDR2 SNEGSKA (reference sequence). CDR3 sequence reads: CSAERQGVTDTQYF. CDR3 DNA: TGCAGTGCTGAACGACAGGGGGTCACAGATACGCAGTATTTT.

About this clonotype itself: A much larger clone lies one base from this, so it may be a read error. The rearrangement links TRBV11-2 to TRBJ2-7, with 13 bases aligning to TRBD2. CDR1 is SGHAT, CDR2 FQNNGV, per germline. V lost 3 bases, J lost 7 bases, and 9 bases stayed unmatched. CDR3 length: 16 residues. The CDR3 here is CASSFGLAGVGGEQYF. As DNA, the CDR3 is TGTGCCAGCAGCTTTGGACTAGCGGGAGTGGGTGGGGAGCAGTACTTC.

This clonotype was counted at least ten times. The chain combines TRBV10-2 with TRBJ1-5, with 8 bases lining up with TRBD1. Germline CDR1 WSHSY, CDR2 SAAADI. This CDR3 is 12 amino acids long. Germline trimming cut 5 bases from V and 12 bases from J; bases unmatched to any gene: 6. The CDR3 DNA is TGCGCCAGCAGTAAGACAGGGGTGGACCAGCATTTT. It translates to CASSKTGVDQHF.

A remark on this clonotype: Given a much more abundant clone one base away, this may be a read error. The chain employs TRBV11-2 and TRBJ2-1; D uncertain. From germline, CDR1 is SGHAT and CDR2 FQNNGV. The CDR3 runs to 15 residues. The DNA for the CDR3 is TGTGCCAGCAGCTCCCGCCGCAATTCATACAATGAGCGGTTCTTC. Its translation is CASSSRRNSYNERFF.